The 8 T cell receptor beta chains below were found in one sample sequenced in a study of a mutant IDH1 vaccine in newly diagnosed glioma. As to time point: week 23, last vaccination. Every vaccine dose comprised 300 ug of mutant IDH1 20-mer peptide plus topical imiquimod. The table came from immunoSEQ multiplex PCR; TCRdb's copy has only in-frame clones and leaves some out. This table holds some 31,000 clones, 65% to 85% found once. Their target antigens are unknown. Sequenced here: PBMCs, sampled from a glioma patient whose treatment included an IDH1 peptide vaccine. These receptors all stem from a young woman with glioma.

This clone was detected a few times. This chain joins TRBV4-3 and TRBJ1-2, with a weak D call TRBD1 (6 bases). This CDR3 region has 14 residues. Trimming removed 4 bases from V and 4 bases from J, with 13 bases in between. CDR1 is LGHNA and CDR2 is YSLEER in the germline V gene. The CDR3 loop is CASSRFEGGYGYTF. The DNA of the CDR3 is TGCGCCAGCAGCCGTTTTGAAGGGGGCTATGGCTACACCTTC.

V gene TRBV6-5 combines with J gene TRBJ2-1; maybe TRBD2 (5 bases). Germline CDR1 MNHEY, CDR2 SVGAGI. V dropped 5 bases and J dropped 9 bases, with 14 bases sitting between them. This CDR3 is 13 amino acids long. The CDR3 region is CASSHEGMGEQFF. CDR3 coding DNA: TGTGCCAGCAGTCACGAGGGCATGGGTGAGCAGTTCTTC.

The CDR3 region has the DNA TGTGCCAGCAGCGTACAAGAGACCCAGTACTTC. As protein: CASSVQETQYF. The chain links TRBV7-9 to TRBJ2-5, with no clear D. The germline V gene encodes CDR1 SEHNR and CDR2 FQNEAQ (reference sequence). With 5 bases removed from V and 2 bases from J, the gap between germline ends came to 3 bases. The length of the CDR3 is 11 residues.

The genes are TRBV19 and TRBJ1-2; 10 positions agree with TRBD1. The CDR3 sequence is 15 residues long. Trimming removed 4 bases from V and 8 bases from J; junction bases left unmatched: 10. Germline V gene lookup returns CDR1 LNHDA and CDR2 SQIVND (reference sequence). CDR3 in amino acids: CASSSETGGRGGYTF. The DNA of the CDR3 is TGTGCCAGTAGTAGCGAGACAGGGGGCAGAGGAGGCTACACCTTC.

The count of this clone is one. The chain recombines TRBV5-1 with TRBJ2-3; tentative D call: TRBD1 (6 bases). The CDR3 sequence is 15 residues long. Germline V gives CDR1 SGHRS, CDR2 YFSETQ. Trimming stripped 5 bases from V and 4 bases from J, with 17 bases between. DNA for the CDR3: TGCGCCAGCAGTTCGGACAGTTTTACCGCAGATACGCAGTATTTT. Translating it yields CASSSDSFTADTQYF.

The V gene is TRBV27, the J gene TRBJ1-2; 7 bases line up with TRBD1. V was clipped by 6 bases and J by 4 bases; unmatched bases: 5. The germline CDR1 and CDR2 sequences are MNHEY and SMNVEV (reference sequence). The CDR3 contains 13 residues. The CDR3 region is CASSLNRGYGYTF. Written as DNA, the CDR3 is TGTGCCAGCAGCCTCAACAGGGGCTATGGCTACACCTTC.

The chain is built from TRBV19 and TRBJ2-7; 11 bases map to TRBD2. The CDR3 runs to 15 residues. The ends lost 4 bases at V and 2 bases at J; junction bases unmatched: 4. From germline, CDR1 is LNHDA and CDR2 SQIVND (reference sequence). The chain's CDR3 is CASSTLAGGPYEQYF. The CDR3, as DNA: TGTGCCAGTAGTACTTTAGCGGGAGGGCCCTACGAGCAGTACTTC.

This clone was observed once. This chain uses TRBV11-2 with TRBJ1-1, with TRBD1 as a possible D gene (5 bases). Germline V gene sequence: CDR1 SGHAT, CDR2 FQNNGV. The V end was cut by 6 bases, the J end by 6 bases, with 11 bases between. This CDR3 has 12 amino acids. The CDR3 DNA reads as TGTGCCAGCAGTTACCGACAGCCTGAAGCTTTCTTT. Its translation is CASSYRQPEAFF.